A single T cell receptor beta chain is shown here with its context. The sample is drawn from a study of blood T cell repertoires in COVID-19. Study at large: Both acute and convalescent COVID-19 samples were obtained from the United States, Italy and Spain.

Sequenced by immunoSEQ multiplex PCR; TCRdb stores in-frame clones only, minus some. The sample yields a few hundred thousand clones, more than 70% seen once. The cohort comprised adults aged 18 to 89 years residing in approximately 25 US areas. The germline V gene encodes CDR1 LNHDA and CDR2 SQIVND (reference sequence). The CDR3 loop spans 17 amino acids. V was shortened by 4 bases and J by 2 bases, with 19 bases between the two germline ends. The source material was PBMCs or T cells enriched from blood (not recorded which). The V and J genes are TRBV19 and TRBJ2-3; a possible D gene is TRBD2 (6 bases). The sequence was collected from a man in his forties in a cohort exposed to, infected with or recovered from COVID-19 (not recorded which). The CDR3 sequence: CASSTGPASVHTDTQYF. The CDR3 DNA sequence: TGTGCCAGTAGTACAGGCCCGGCTAGCGTCCACACAGATACGCAGTATTTT. The complete variable domain, with remaining parts taken from reference TRBV19 and TRBJ2-3, reads DGGITQSPKYLFRKEGQNVTLSCEQNLNHDAMYWYRQDPGQGLRLIYYSQIVNDFQKGDIAEGYSVSREKKESFPLTVTSAQKNPTAFYLCASSTGPASVHTDTQYFGPGTRLTVL.